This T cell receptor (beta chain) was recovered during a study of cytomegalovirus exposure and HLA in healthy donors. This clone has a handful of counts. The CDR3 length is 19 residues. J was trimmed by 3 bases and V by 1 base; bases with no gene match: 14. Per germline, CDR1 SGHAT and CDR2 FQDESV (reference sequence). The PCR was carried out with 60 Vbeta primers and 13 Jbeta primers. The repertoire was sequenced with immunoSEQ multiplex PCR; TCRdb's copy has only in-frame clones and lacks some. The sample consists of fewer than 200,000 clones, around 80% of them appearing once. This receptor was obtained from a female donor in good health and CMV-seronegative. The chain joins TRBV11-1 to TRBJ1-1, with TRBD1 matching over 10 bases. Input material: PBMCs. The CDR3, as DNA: TGTGCCAGCAGCTTAGGAATATTCTTGCGGGACAGGGGTGACACTGAAGCTTTCTTT. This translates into CASSLGIFLRDRGDTEAFF.